This TCR beta chain was captured by sequencing in a study of blood T cell repertoires in COVID-19. Study-wide background: T cells, B-cell-depleted T cells, or PBMCs supplied cDNA or gDNA.

Sequencing used immunoSEQ multiplex PCR; TCRdb keeps in-frame clones, though not all of them. Among roughly 200,000 clones, roughly 86% were seen once, and the ten largest hold approximately 10%. Germline V lookup: CDR1 SGHAT, CDR2 FQNNGV. The CDR3 length is 13 residues. The V gene lost 1 base and the J gene lost 2 bases, with 6 bases spanning the gap. The chain combines TRBV11-2 with TRBJ2-7; no definite D call. The sequence came from a woman in her forties or fifties with COVID-19, enrolled during active disease. The specimen was peripheral blood. CDR3 sequence: CASSLVRAYEQYV. The CDR3 region has the DNA TGTGCCAGCAGCTTAGTGAGAGCCTACGAGCAGTACGTC.